A selection of T cell receptor beta chains follows, all from one sample in a study of Graves' ophthalmopathy and Graves' hyperthyroidism. MiXCR, applied by TCRdb to the multiplex PCR reads, yields one record per CDR3 protein. The repertoire consists of about 740,000 distinct CDR3 sequences, with roughly two fifths occurring once and the leading ten covering 44%. Sequencing input: peripheral blood. The receptors originated from an adult man with Graves' ophthalmopathy. CDR3s include the opening cysteine and the closing phenylalanine or tryptophan. A D gene is named only where the DNA matches it firmly. Rows may omit the clone size; those that give it use once, few, many or a size class.

d_call: .; clone_size: few; cdr3_length: 17; j_call: TRBJ2-5; v_call: TRBV11-2; cdr3_nt: TGTGCCAGCAGCTTAGGGGGGGCAGGGACTGCCCAAGAGACCCAGTACTTC; cdr3_aa: CASSLGGAGTAQETQYF
d_call: TRBD2; clone_size: .; cdr3_length: 14; j_call: TRBJ2-5; v_call: TRBV9; cdr3_nt: TGTGCCAGCAGCGTCTTAGCGGGTCCAGAGACCCAGTACTTC; cdr3_aa: CASSVLAGPETQYF
d_call: TRBD1; clone_size: few; cdr3_length: 13; j_call: TRBJ1-1; v_call: TRBV10-3; cdr3_nt: TGTGCCAGCAGTCTGGGACAGTGGACTTCAGCTTTCTTT; cdr3_aa: CASSLGQWTSAFF
d_call: TRBD1; clone_size: few; cdr3_length: 15; j_call: TRBJ2-7; v_call: TRBV4-3; cdr3_nt: TGCGCCAGCAGCCAAGCAAGACAGGGGATCTACGAGCAGTACTTC; cdr3_aa: CASSQARQGIYEQYF
d_call: .; clone_size: many; cdr3_length: 14; j_call: TRBJ1-5; v_call: TRBV24-1; cdr3_nt: TGTGCCACCAGTGAGAACGGGGACAATCAGCCCCAGCATTTT; cdr3_aa: CATSENGDNQPQHF
d_call: .; clone_size: many; cdr3_length: 16; j_call: TRBJ1-5; v_call: TRBV2; cdr3_nt: TGTGCCAGCAGTGAAGATGGATGGGGGATGAATCAGCCCCAGCATTTT; cdr3_aa: CASSEDGWGMNQPQHF
d_call: .; clone_size: .; cdr3_length: 16; j_call: TRBJ1-6; v_call: TRBV5-1; cdr3_nt: TGCGCCAGCAGCTTGGTGGGGGCAGAGGGTAATTCACCCCTCCACTTT; cdr3_aa: CASSLVGAEGNSPLHF
d_call: .; clone_size: .; cdr3_length: 13; j_call: TRBJ2-5; v_call: TRBV4-3; cdr3_nt: TGCGCCAGCAGCCAAGTTTCTCAAGAGACCCAGTACTTC; cdr3_aa: CASSQVSQETQYF
d_call: .; clone_size: many; cdr3_length: 15; j_call: TRBJ2-7; v_call: TRBV7-2; cdr3_nt: TGTGCCAGCAGCCACGGGTTAGGGGGTACCTACGAGCAGTACTTC; cdr3_aa: CASSHGLGGTYEQYF
d_call: TRBD1; clone_size: once; cdr3_length: 16; j_call: TRBJ1-5; v_call: TRBV25-1; cdr3_nt: TGTGCCTGGAGCGGCGACTGGGGACAGGGCAATCAGCCCCAGCATTTT; cdr3_aa: CAWSGDWGQGNQPQHF
d_call: TRBD1; clone_size: many; cdr3_length: 14; j_call: TRBJ1-1; v_call: TRBV7-8; cdr3_nt: TGTGCCAGCAGCTGGAGGGACAGACACACTGAAGCTTTCTTT; cdr3_aa: CASSWRDRHTEAFF
d_call: .; clone_size: .; cdr3_length: 15; j_call: TRBJ1-1; v_call: TRBV19; cdr3_nt: TGTGCCAGTCGAAGTAACAACGGGGCGAACACTGAAGCTTTCTTT; cdr3_aa: CASRSNNGANTEAFF
d_call: TRBD1; clone_size: many; cdr3_length: 14; j_call: TRBJ1-5; v_call: TRBV29-1; cdr3_nt: TGCAGCGTTTTGACAGGGGTTAGCAATCAGCCCCAGCATTTT; cdr3_aa: CSVLTGVSNQPQHF
d_call: .; clone_size: few; cdr3_length: 15; j_call: TRBJ1-2; v_call: TRBV20-1; cdr3_nt: TGCAGTGCTAGCGCGATCTTTTATGCTTCGGAGGGCTACACCTTC; cdr3_aa: CSASAIFYASEGYTF
d_call: .; clone_size: .; cdr3_length: 16; j_call: TRBJ1-4; v_call: TRBV25-1; cdr3_nt: TGTGCCAGCAACACCTTGTTGGGAGGGTTGGTTGAAAAACTGTTTTTT; cdr3_aa: CASNTLLGGLVEKLFF
d_call: .; clone_size: many; cdr3_length: 15; j_call: TRBJ1-5; v_call: TRBV6-6; cdr3_nt: TGTGCCAGCAGTTACCTCCAGTCCCTCAATCAGCCCCAGCATTTT; cdr3_aa: CASSYLQSLNQPQHF
d_call: .; clone_size: .; cdr3_length: 14; j_call: TRBJ1-2; v_call: TRBV10-3; cdr3_nt: TGTGCCACCGAGGACCGCCGATCACTCTATGGCTACACCTTC; cdr3_aa: CATEDRRSLYGYTF
d_call: TRBD1; clone_size: few; cdr3_length: 15; j_call: TRBJ1-1; v_call: TRBV5-1; cdr3_nt: TGCGCCAGCAGCTTGACCCGGACAGGGGACACTGAAGCTTTCTTT; cdr3_aa: CASSLTRTGDTEAFF
d_call: .; clone_size: .; cdr3_length: 13; j_call: TRBJ1-1; v_call: TRBV15; cdr3_nt: TGTGCCACCAGCAGCCTGCGGGCCACTGAAGCTTTCTTT; cdr3_aa: CATSSLRATEAFF
d_call: .; clone_size: .; cdr3_length: 15; j_call: TRBJ1-2; v_call: TRBV10-3; cdr3_nt: TGTGCCATCTCGTCAGGACGGAAAAGGGACTATGGCTACACCTTC; cdr3_aa: CAISSGRKRDYGYTF
d_call: .; clone_size: few; cdr3_length: 14; j_call: TRBJ1-1; v_call: TRBV6-6; cdr3_nt: TGTGCCAGCAGTACCGGGACAAGTAACACTGAAGCTTTCTTT; cdr3_aa: CASSTGTSNTEAFF
d_call: TRBD1; clone_size: many; cdr3_length: 15; j_call: TRBJ2-2; v_call: TRBV5-1; cdr3_nt: TGCGCCAGCAGCCCGACAGGGTGGAACACCGGGGAGCTGTTTTTT; cdr3_aa: CASSPTGWNTGELFF
d_call: .; clone_size: .; cdr3_length: 13; j_call: TRBJ2-5; v_call: TRBV7-9; cdr3_nt: TGTGCCAGCAGCTTAGAAAGTTGGGAGACCCGGTACTTC; cdr3_aa: CASSLESWETRYF
d_call: TRBD2; clone_size: .; cdr3_length: 16; j_call: TRBJ2-1; v_call: TRBV9; cdr3_nt: TGTGCCAGCAGCTCGTATAGCGGGAGCTCCTACAATGAGCAGTTCTTC; cdr3_aa: CASSSYSGSSYNEQFF
d_call: .; clone_size: .; cdr3_length: 13; j_call: TRBJ2-2; v_call: TRBV29-1; cdr3_nt: TGCAGCGTTTGGACACTGAACACCGGGGAGCTGTTTTTT; cdr3_aa: CSVWTLNTGELFF
d_call: .; clone_size: .; cdr3_length: 13; j_call: TRBJ1-1; v_call: TRBV29-1; cdr3_nt: TGCAGCTTGATGGGGCAGGGGAACACTGAAGCTTTCTTT; cdr3_aa: CSLMGQGNTEAFF
d_call: .; clone_size: .; cdr3_length: 11; j_call: TRBJ2-7; v_call: TRBV10-3; cdr3_nt: TGTGCCATCAGTGAAATCTTCGAGCAGTACTTC; cdr3_aa: CAISEIFEQYF
d_call: .; clone_size: many; cdr3_length: 16; j_call: TRBJ2-6; v_call: TRBV10-3; cdr3_nt: TGTGCCATCATGTCAGGGGTCGCCTCTGGGGCCAACGTCCTGACTTTC; cdr3_aa: CAIMSGVASGANVLTF
d_call: .; clone_size: .; cdr3_length: 12; j_call: TRBJ1-2; v_call: TRBV10-3; cdr3_nt: TGTGCCATCAGTGGACAGGCCTCAGGCTACACCTTC; cdr3_aa: CAISGQASGYTF
d_call: TRBD2; clone_size: .; cdr3_length: 14; j_call: TRBJ2-3; v_call: TRBV10-3; cdr3_nt: TGTGCCATCAAATCTAGCGGGGACACAGATACGCAGTATTTT; cdr3_aa: CAIKSSGDTDTQYF
d_call: .; clone_size: .; cdr3_length: 14; j_call: TRBJ2-7; v_call: TRBV2; cdr3_nt: TGTGCCAGCAGTGCGCAGGGCCTTGGAGACGAGCAGTACTTC; cdr3_aa: CASSAQGLGDEQYF
d_call: .; clone_size: few; cdr3_length: 13; j_call: TRBJ2-7; v_call: TRBV25-1; cdr3_nt: TGTGCCAGCAGTGAGTTGGGGATTGGCGAGCAGTACTTC; cdr3_aa: CASSELGIGEQYF
d_call: .; clone_size: .; cdr3_length: 15; j_call: TRBJ2-7; v_call: TRBV25-1; cdr3_nt: TGTGCCAGCAATCTTCCGACGTCTCCCTCCTACGAGCAGTACTTC; cdr3_aa: CASNLPTSPSYEQYF
d_call: TRBD2; clone_size: .; cdr3_length: 17; j_call: TRBJ2-3; v_call: TRBV10-3; cdr3_nt: TGTGCCAGCAGGGCCCCGGCGGGGGGAAGGCCCACAGATACGCAGTATTTT; cdr3_aa: CASRAPAGGRPTDTQYF
d_call: .; clone_size: many; cdr3_length: 13; j_call: TRBJ1-5; v_call: TRBV12-3/TRBV12-4; cdr3_nt: TGTGCCAGCACGGGCACTAGCAATCAGCCCCAGCATTTT; cdr3_aa: CASTGTSNQPQHF
d_call: .; clone_size: .; cdr3_length: 16; j_call: TRBJ2-2; v_call: TRBV25-1; cdr3_nt: TGTGCCAGCAGCCAAGGGAGTCCACCGAGCACCGGGGAGCTGTTTTTT; cdr3_aa: CASSQGSPPSTGELFF
d_call: TRBD1; clone_size: few; cdr3_length: 14; j_call: TRBJ2-7; v_call: TRBV29-1; cdr3_nt: TGCAGCGCTGAAGGACAGGGGGTGGCGAGTGAGCAGTACTTC; cdr3_aa: CSAEGQGVASEQYF
d_call: .; clone_size: .; cdr3_length: 11; j_call: TRBJ2-2; v_call: TRBV6-6; cdr3_nt: TGTGCCAGCAAGCTACAGGGGGAGCTGTTTTTT; cdr3_aa: CASKLQGELFF
d_call: .; clone_size: many; cdr3_length: 13; j_call: TRBJ1-5; v_call: TRBV29-1; cdr3_nt: TGCAGCGTTGAAGACGGCAGCAATCAGCCCCAGCATTTT; cdr3_aa: CSVEDGSNQPQHF
d_call: TRBD1; clone_size: .; cdr3_length: 13; j_call: TRBJ1-4; v_call: TRBV29-1; cdr3_nt: TGCAGCGTTAATACAGGGGGCGATGAAAAACTGTTTTTT; cdr3_aa: CSVNTGGDEKLFF
d_call: TRBD1; clone_size: .; cdr3_length: 13; j_call: TRBJ1-2; v_call: TRBV29-1; cdr3_nt: TGCAGCTTGGGAGACAGGGATCTCTATGGCTACACCTTC; cdr3_aa: CSLGDRDLYGYTF
d_call: .; clone_size: .; cdr3_length: 13; j_call: TRBJ1-1; v_call: TRBV25-1; cdr3_nt: TGTGCCAGCATCGAGTCGGGACGGTCCGAAGCTTTCTTT; cdr3_aa: CASIESGRSEAFF
d_call: TRBD2; clone_size: .; cdr3_length: 15; j_call: TRBJ2-1; v_call: TRBV7-9; cdr3_nt: TGTGCCAGCAGCGTCTCCGGTGGGAGGGCTGGTGAGCAGTTCTTC; cdr3_aa: CASSVSGGRAGEQFF
d_call: .; clone_size: .; cdr3_length: 14; j_call: TRBJ2-5; v_call: TRBV7-9; cdr3_nt: TGTGCCAGCAGCTTCCGCTTGAGGGGAGAGACCCAGTACTTC; cdr3_aa: CASSFRLRGETQYF
d_call: .; clone_size: many; cdr3_length: 13; j_call: TRBJ1-1; v_call: TRBV10-1; cdr3_nt: TGCGCCAGCAGTCAGGGGAATGGTCTTGAAGCTTTCTTT; cdr3_aa: CASSQGNGLEAFF
d_call: .; clone_size: .; cdr3_length: 16; j_call: TRBJ1-2; v_call: TRBV11-1; cdr3_nt: TGTGCCAGCAGCGTTGAAGAGCAGGGAGGGGAGAATGGCTACACCTTC; cdr3_aa: CASSVEEQGGENGYTF
d_call: .; clone_size: .; cdr3_length: 14; j_call: TRBJ2-6; v_call: TRBV5-6; cdr3_nt: TGTGCCAGCAGTCATGGGAGGAGGGCCAACGTCCTGACTTTC; cdr3_aa: CASSHGRRANVLTF
d_call: TRBD1; clone_size: many; cdr3_length: 14; j_call: TRBJ2-5; v_call: TRBV20-1; cdr3_nt: TGCAGTGCTGCCCTCGGACAGGTTCAAGAGACCCAGTACTTC; cdr3_aa: CSAALGQVQETQYF
d_call: TRBD2; clone_size: few; cdr3_length: 17; j_call: TRBJ2-5; v_call: TRBV10-3; cdr3_nt: TGTGCCAGCAGTTTATCTTCTAGCGGGGGACCCGAAGAGACCCAGTACTTC; cdr3_aa: CASSLSSSGGPEETQYF
d_call: .; clone_size: few; cdr3_length: 15; j_call: TRBJ2-5; v_call: TRBV11-1; cdr3_nt: TGTGCCAGCAGCTTAGCGGGTGGGGAATGGGGGACCCAGTACTTC; cdr3_aa: CASSLAGGEWGTQYF
d_call: .; clone_size: many; cdr3_length: 15; j_call: TRBJ2-5; v_call: TRBV29-1; cdr3_nt: TGCAGCGTTGGCCCCGAAGCAGCACAACGAGAGACCCAGTACTTC; cdr3_aa: CSVGPEAAQRETQYF
d_call: TRBD1; clone_size: many; cdr3_length: 14; j_call: TRBJ1-2; v_call: TRBV29-1; cdr3_nt: TGCAGCGTGCTTCCGGGACAGGGGGCGTATGGCTACACCTTC; cdr3_aa: CSVLPGQGAYGYTF
d_call: TRBD2; clone_size: many; cdr3_length: 17; j_call: TRBJ2-5; v_call: TRBV7-2; cdr3_nt: TGTGCCAGCAGCCCCACGGGACTAGCGGGAGTGGAAGAGACCCAGTACTTC; cdr3_aa: CASSPTGLAGVEETQYF
d_call: .; clone_size: many; cdr3_length: 15; j_call: TRBJ2-5; v_call: TRBV5-8; cdr3_nt: TGTGCCAGCAGCTTGACCCAGGGTAGAGGAGAGACCCAGTACTTC; cdr3_aa: CASSLTQGRGETQYF
d_call: .; clone_size: many; cdr3_length: 13; j_call: TRBJ2-7; v_call: TRBV20-1; cdr3_nt: TGCAGTGCTAGAGACCGAATAGGGTTAAAGCAGTACTTC; cdr3_aa: CSARDRIGLKQYF
d_call: .; clone_size: many; cdr3_length: 14; j_call: TRBJ1-2; v_call: TRBV9; cdr3_nt: TGTGCCAGCAGCGTGCAGGGTCTTCACTATGGCTACACCTTC; cdr3_aa: CASSVQGLHYGYTF
d_call: TRBD2; clone_size: .; cdr3_length: 16; j_call: TRBJ2-2; v_call: TRBV25-1; cdr3_nt: TGTGCCAGCAGTGCTAGCGGGGCTGTCGGCACCGGGGAGCTGTTTTTT; cdr3_aa: CASSASGAVGTGELFF
d_call: TRBD1; clone_size: .; cdr3_length: 14; j_call: TRBJ1-2; v_call: TRBV29-1; cdr3_nt: TGTGCCTGGATGCTCCGGGACAGGGGCTATGGCTACACCTTC; cdr3_aa: CAWMLRDRGYGYTF